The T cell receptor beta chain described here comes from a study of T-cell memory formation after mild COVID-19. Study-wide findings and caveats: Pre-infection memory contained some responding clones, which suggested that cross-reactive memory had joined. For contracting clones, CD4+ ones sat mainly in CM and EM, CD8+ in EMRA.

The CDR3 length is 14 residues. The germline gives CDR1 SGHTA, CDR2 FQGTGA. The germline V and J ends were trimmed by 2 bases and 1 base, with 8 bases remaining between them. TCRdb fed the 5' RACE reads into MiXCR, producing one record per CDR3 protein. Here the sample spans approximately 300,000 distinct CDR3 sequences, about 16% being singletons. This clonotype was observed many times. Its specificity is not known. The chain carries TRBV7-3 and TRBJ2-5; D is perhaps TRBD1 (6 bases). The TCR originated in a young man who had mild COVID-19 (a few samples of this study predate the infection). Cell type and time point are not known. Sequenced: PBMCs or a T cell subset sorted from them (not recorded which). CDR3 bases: TGTGCCAGCAGCTTAGTAGGGGGCCAAGAGACCCAGTACTTC. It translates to CASSLVGGQETQYF.